The T cell receptor beta chain described here comes from a study of blood T cell repertoires in COVID-19. Profiled with immunoSEQ multiplex PCR; TCRdb holds only in-frame clones, not every one. The profile shows around 450,000 clones, 90% of them singletons. The study assigned cohorts using participant-reported clinical history. Before being deemed recovered, Cohort 3 donors had two negative PCRs, clearance, or symptom resolution. The receptor comes from a man aged 18-30 years who had recovered from COVID-19. The sequencing input was PBMCs or T cells enriched from blood (not recorded which).

DNA of the CDR3: TGTGCCAGCACCCCAGGGACTAGCGGGATAACGGGAGAGCAGTACTTC. It codes for CASTPGTSGITGEQYF. The chain carries TRBV11-2 and TRBJ2-7; 13 bases match TRBD2. Germline V lookup: CDR1 SGHAT, CDR2 FQNNGV. V gave up 7 bases and J gave up 7 bases; unmatched junction bases: 13. CDR3 length equals 16 residues.